These 28 T cell receptor beta chains came from one sample sequenced in a study of CD8 T cells in ankylosing spondylitis. TCRdb reprocessed the 5' RACE reads with MiXCR, giving one entry per CDR3 protein. Of 250,000 to 350,000 distinct CDR3 sequences listed, about a fifth were seen once; the top ten hold approximately 3.7%. The specimen sequenced was blood, either unsorted or a sorted T cell fraction (not recorded which). Receptor source: a female donor with ankylosing spondylitis or in good health (not recorded which).

This clonotype was observed a handful of times. The rearrangement links TRBV4-3 to TRBJ2-1; 7 bases line up with TRBD1. The CDR3 spans 18 residues. Unmatched junction bases numbered 14, after V lost 0 bases and J lost 6 bases. CDR1 is LGHNA, CDR2 YSLEER, per germline. CDR3 nucleotide sequence: TGCGCCAGCAGCCAAGACCTTTCGACAGGGTTCCCCTTCAATGAGCAGTTCTTC. This encodes CASSQDLSTGFPFNEQFF.

This chain uses TRBV9 with TRBJ2-1; 9 bases are shared with TRBD2. The V gene end was trimmed by 7 bases and the J gene end by 5 bases; junction bases not matched to a gene: 10. This CDR3 contains 15 residues. Looked up from germline, CDR1 is SGDLS and CDR2 is YYNGEE. For the CDR3, the DNA is TGTGCCAGCGGGGAGGGGACTAGCAGAAACAATGAGCAGTTCTTC. It codes for CASGEGTSRNNEQFF.

In DNA form, the CDR3 reads TGTGCCAGCAGCTTATCCGGAAATCAACCTCAAGAGACCCAGTACTTC. The encoded protein is CASSLSGNQPQETQYF. The rearrangement links TRBV7-2 to TRBJ2-5, with D unclear. Germline loops: CDR1 SGHTA, CDR2 FQGNSA. The CDR3 spans 16 residues. Between the trimmed V and J ends, which lost 2 bases and 2 bases, there was a span of 15 bases.

The chain links TRBV9 to TRBJ2-3; the match to TRBD2 covers 12 bases. The V gene end was trimmed by 3 bases and the J gene end by 6 bases; junction bases not matched to a gene: 2. This CDR3 region has 14 residues. CDR1 and CDR2 from the germline V gene are SGDLS and YYNGEE. The CDR3 DNA reads as TGTGCCAGCAGCGCCACTAGCGGGAGGGATACGCAGTATTTT. It is translated as CASSATSGRDTQYF.

This clonotype was detected only a few times. The chain recombines TRBV12-3 or TRBV12-4 with TRBJ1-3; the match to TRBD1 covers 7 bases. The CDR3 loop spans 13 amino acids. Trimming at V came to 7 bases and at J to 0 bases, leaving 0 bases not matched to a gene. The CDR3 here is CASNRGSGNTIYF. DNA of the CDR3: TGTGCCAGCAACAGGGGCTCTGGAAACACCATATATTTT.

This clonotype has just one count. The J gene is TRBJ2-1, the V gene TRBV20-1; D gene unclear. Trimming shortened V by 4 bases and J by 0 bases, and 13 bases separated the two germline ends. This CDR3 comprises 15 residues. Per germline, CDR1 DFQATT and CDR2 SNEGSKA (reference sequence). CDR3 DNA: TGCAGTGCTACCTTTGACTTGAGCTCCTACAATGAGCAGTTCTTC. Translating gives CSATFDLSSYNEQFF.

In this sample, this clonotype turned up a few times. V is TRBV10-3 and J is TRBJ2-1; 9 bases match TRBD2. Germline CDR1 and CDR2: ENHRY and SYGVKD. The CDR3 spans 14 residues. V dropped 9 bases and J dropped 2; count of bases not matched to a gene: 5. CDR3: CAIQREDTYNEQFF. CDR3 bases: TGTGCCATTCAGCGGGAGGACACCTACAATGAGCAGTTCTTC.

This clonotype has only a few counts. The chain recombines TRBV29-1 with TRBJ1-2; D is unresolved. There are 14 residues in the CDR3. Germline V lookup: CDR1 SQVTM, CDR2 ANQGSEA. The germline V and J ends were trimmed by 7 bases and 2 bases, with 17 bases remaining between them. The CDR3 sequence is CSATEAAVNYGYTF. CDR3 coding DNA: TGCAGCGCCACGGAGGCGGCAGTCAACTATGGCTACACCTTC.

This clonotype was recorded a few times. The rearrangement links TRBV25-1 to TRBJ2-1; TRBD2 matches 12 bases. The CDR3 consists of 16 residues. V trimming: 5 bases; J trimming: 7 bases; junction bases outside the gene matches: 9. Germline CDR1 reads MGHDK; CDR2 reads SYGVNS. This CDR3 reads CASSMLGLAGRNEQFF. CDR3 nucleotide sequence: TGTGCCAGCAGTATGCTGGGACTAGCGGGCCGAAATGAGCAGTTCTTC.

Details on this clonotype: Relative to the germline gene, one junction end is altered; a read error may explain this. This chain links TRBV7-7 with TRBJ2-5; D is possibly TRBD1 or TRBD2 (6 bases each). In germline, CDR1 is SSHAT, CDR2 FNYEAQ (reference sequence). The CDR3 loop spans 17 amino acids. CDR3 sequence (DNA): TGTGCTAGCAGCTTAGCGATGACTGGGGGGCGTAGAGAGACCCAGTACTTC. Translated, it gives CASSLAMTGGRRETQYF.

There are a few counts of this clonotype. The CDR3 DNA reads as TGCAGTGCTGGGGGACCCGCCAATGAGGTTGAGCAGTTCTTC. Translated: CSAGGPANEVEQFF. The chain recombines TRBV20-1 with TRBJ2-1; TRBD1 or TRBD2 may be the D gene (5 bases each). With 5 bases removed from V and 9 bases from J, the gap between germline ends came to 20 bases. The germline CDR1 and CDR2 sequences are DFQATT and SNEGSKA (reference sequence). This CDR3 spans 14 amino acids.

This clonotype turned up a few times. This sequence joins TRBV29-1 and TRBJ2-1; 7 nucleotides agree with TRBD2. Germline-derived CDR1 and CDR2 are SQVTM and ANQGSEA. V was clipped by 8 bases and J by 5 bases; unmatched bases: 9. The CDR3 is 13 residues long. The CDR3 region is CSHRTSANNEQFF. The DNA for the CDR3 is TGCAGCCACCGCACTAGCGCCAACAATGAGCAGTTCTTC.

This chain uses TRBV5-6 with TRBJ2-3; weak D call: TRBD2 (6 bases). V lost 0 bases, J lost 4 bases, and 9 bases lay in between. Germline-derived CDR1 and CDR2 are SGHDT and YYEEEE. This CDR3 has 14 amino acids. Here the CDR3 reads CASSLGIAADTQYF. The CDR3, as DNA: TGTGCCAGCAGCTTGGGGATAGCGGCAGATACGCAGTATTTT.

This chain joins TRBV12-3 or TRBV12-4 and TRBJ2-5; D gene uncertain. This CDR3 region has 15 residues. Trimming stripped 3 bases from V and 5 bases from J, with 16 bases between. DNA for the CDR3: TGTGCCAGCAGTTTTAGGCCACCCAGGCAGGAGACCCAGTACTTC. Amino acid sequence: CASSFRPPRQETQYF.

This chain links TRBV20-1 with TRBJ1-1; D perhaps matches TRBD1 (6 bases). CDR1 and CDR2 from the germline V gene are DFQATT and SNEGSKA (reference sequence). This CDR3 comprises 14 residues. With 5 bases removed from V and 0 bases from J, the gap between germline ends came to 13 bases. For the CDR3, the DNA is TGCAGTGCTGTCTACTCAGGGGTGAACACTGAAGCTTTCTTT. Its translation: CSAVYSGVNTEAFF.

This clonotype was picked up a small number of times. The J gene is TRBJ2-1, the V gene TRBV29-1; D possibly corresponds to TRBD2 (5 bases). Germline V gene data show CDR1 as SQVTM and CDR2 as ANQGSEA. With 4 bases removed from V and 9 bases from J, the gap between germline ends came to 16 bases. This CDR3 contains 13 residues. For the CDR3, the DNA is TGCAGCGTTGTACTCCTCGCGGGTGGTGAGCAGTTCTTC. It translates to CSVVLLAGGEQFF.

V is TRBV30 and J is TRBJ2-1; TRBD1 is a possible D gene (5 bases). V lost 3 bases, J lost 6 bases, and 6 bases lay in between. CDR3 size: 11 residues. Germline lookup yields CDR1 GTSNPN and CDR2 SVGIG (reference sequence). CDR3 nucleotide sequence: TGTGCCTGGAGGACAGTCAATGAGCAGTTCTTC. Protein: CAWRTVNEQFF.

The chain couples TRBV12-3 or TRBV12-4 to TRBJ2-3; TRBD2 matches 10 bases. V was pared by 7 bases and J by 5 bases, with 3 bases of the junction left unmatched. The CDR3 runs to 13 residues. Here the CDR3 reads CASKVAGGDTQYF. CDR3 nucleotide sequence: TGTGCCAGCAAGGTAGCGGGAGGAGATACGCAGTATTTT.

This clonotype was seen a handful of times. This chain joins TRBV11-2 and TRBJ2-2; 9 nucleotides line up with TRBD2. J gave up 7 bases and V 5 bases, and 17 bases lay outside the gene matches. Germline V gene lookup returns CDR1 SGHAT and CDR2 FQNNGV. The CDR3 loop spans 18 amino acids. CDR3 amino acids: CASSLRSIGTSLFGELFF. The CDR3 DNA follows: TGTGCCAGCAGCCTTCGCTCTATAGGGACTAGCTTGTTCGGGGAGCTGTTTTTT.

V gene TRBV5-1 combines with J gene TRBJ2-7; D is uncertain. V lost 0 bases to trimming and J lost 3 bases, with 10 bases between them. Germline CDR1 reads SGHRS; CDR2 reads YFSETQ. The CDR3 runs to 14 residues. The CDR3 spells CASSLGSKGYEQYF. As DNA, the CDR3 is TGCGCCAGCAGCTTGGGAAGCAAGGGCTACGAGCAGTACTTC.

The J gene is TRBJ2-1, the V gene TRBV7-9; TRBD2 matches 7 bases. J gave up 6 bases and V 3 bases, and 11 bases lay outside the gene matches. The CDR3 covers 16 residues. Germline V gene data show CDR1 as SEHNR and CDR2 as FQNEAQ (reference sequence). CDR3 residues: CASSLGGGVDPNEQFF. DNA of the CDR3: TGTGCCAGCAGCTTGGGGGGGGGAGTAGATCCCAATGAGCAGTTCTTC.

This clonotype was found a few times. The chain is built from TRBV2 and TRBJ1-5, with D hard to call. V dropped 1 base and J dropped 6 bases, with 10 bases sitting between them. Germline CDR1 reads SNHLY; CDR2 reads FYNNEI. The CDR3 runs 14 residues. In nucleotides, the CDR3 is TGTGCCAGCAGTGAAGAGCTCCGCGGTCAGCCCCAGCATTTT. Amino acids: CASSEELRGQPQHF.

This clonotype came up a few times. The DNA of the CDR3 is TGCAGTGCTAGTGAGAGAGCGGGGCGCTGGAATCAGCCCCAGCATTTT. It yields the protein CSASERAGRWNQPQHF. The chain carries TRBV20-1 and TRBJ1-5, with a tentative D call TRBD1 (5 bases). The CDR3 is made up of 16 amino acids. Germline CDR1 is DFQATT and CDR2 is SNEGSKA (reference sequence). Trimming left V 3 bases short and J 4 bases short, with 19 bases between.

The chain combines TRBV9 with TRBJ2-3, with no clear D. V was trimmed by 2 bases and J by 6 bases, leaving 13 bases between them. CDR3 length equals 14 residues. Looked up from germline, CDR1 is SGDLS and CDR2 is YYNGEE. DNA of the CDR3: TGTGCCAGCAGCGTCCGGCAGATTTCTGATACGCAGTATTTT. This sequence encodes CASSVRQISDTQYF.

Only a few counts were recorded for this clonotype. The V call is TRBV11-2, the J call TRBJ1-6, with D perhaps TRBD1 (6 bases). This CDR3 comprises 15 residues. Per the germline V gene, CDR1 is SGHAT and CDR2 is FQNNGV. V lost 4 bases and J 9 bases, leaving 16 bases between the germline ends. The CDR3 loop is CASSSDRFSSSPLHF. DNA of the CDR3: TGTGCCAGCAGCTCGGACAGATTTTCAAGTTCACCCCTCCACTTT.

The CDR3 sequence is CASSPTGPTLGTQYF. CDR3 DNA: TGTGCCAGCAGCCCGACGGGACCGACTTTAGGTACGCAGTATTTT. The chain carries TRBV3-1 and TRBJ2-3; D tentatively reads TRBD1 or TRBD2 (5 bases each). V gave up 4 bases and J gave up 8 bases, with 19 bases separating them. Germline values: CDR1 LGHDT, CDR2 YNNKEL (reference sequence). CDR3 size: 15 residues.

This clonotype was seen at least ten times. V usage is TRBV11-3 and J usage is TRBJ2-2, with 8 bases fitting TRBD1. CDR1 is SGHNT and CDR2 is YENEEA in the germline V gene. V was pared by 3 bases and J by 7 bases, with 4 bases of the junction left unmatched. The length of the CDR3 is 14 residues. The CDR3 loop is CASSLGQEFGELFF. The CDR3 DNA reads TGTGCCAGCAGCTTGGGACAGGAGTTCGGGGAGCTGTTTTTT. Full variable domain (rest looked up from reference TRBV11-3 and TRBJ2-2): EAGVVQSPRYKIIEKKQPVAFWCNPISGHNTLYWYLQNLGQGPELLIRYENEEAVDDSQLPKDRFSAERLKGVDSTLKIQPAELGDSAVYLCASSLGQEFGELFFGEGSRLTVL.

This clonotype was recorded many times. This rearrangement joins TRBV29-1 to TRBJ2-5, with 8 bases matching TRBD1. CDR1 and CDR2 from the germline V gene are SQVTM and ANQGSEA. With V trimmed by 6 bases and J by 5 bases, 5 bases remained unmatched. The CDR3 contains 12 residues. This CDR3 is CSVDRGWETQYF. DNA for the CDR3: TGCAGCGTCGACAGGGGATGGGAGACCCAGTACTTC.